The rows below give T cell receptor beta chains drawn from one sample of a study of T cells in Graves' hyperthyroidism and ophthalmopathy. TCRdb independently ran MiXCR on the multiplex PCR reads; one entry per CDR3 protein. Found here are fewer than 750,000 distinct CDR3 sequences, roughly 14% of them singletons; the top ten hold around 13%. The sequenced sample consisted of blood. The receptor set was obtained from a woman aged 45 to 65 with Graves' ophthalmopathy. CDR3s include the opening cysteine and the closing phenylalanine or tryptophan. A D gene is named only where the DNA matches it firmly. Only part of the rows carry a size: once, few, many, or a class if the clone is expanded.

D gene	clone size	V gene	J gene	CDR3 DNA	CDR3 protein
TRBD1	NA	TRBV15	TRBJ2-7	TGTGCCACCAGCAGGCCGGACAGGGACCAGGAGCAGTACTTC	CATSRPDRDQEQYF
NA	NA	TRBV20-1	TRBJ2-1	TGCAGTGCTACGGGACGGAGTGAGCAGTTCTTC	CSATGRSEQFF
TRBD1	NA	TRBV10-2	TRBJ1-6	TGCGCCAGCAGTGGACAGGGCTTATCTTCACCCCTCCACTTT	CASSGQGLSSPLHF
NA	once	TRBV5-1	TRBJ2-2	TGCGCCAGCAGCTTTCGGGCTGGAGACACCGGGGAGCTGTTTTTT	CASSFRAGDTGELFF
TRBD2	many	TRBV12-3/TRBV12-4	TRBJ2-2	TGTGCCAGCAGTCCCTATGCACTAGCGGGAGTAAGCGGGGAGCTGTTTTTT	CASSPYALAGVSGELFF
NA	many	TRBV5-6	TRBJ2-7	TGTGCCAGCAGCTTTGGGAAGCGGTCCTCCTACGAGCAGTACTTC	CASSFGKRSSYEQYF
TRBD2	NA	TRBV7-2	TRBJ2-1	TGTGCCAGCAGTCCCGGGGGCCAGACTAGCGGGAGAAGCAATGAGCAGTTCTTC	CASSPGGQTSGRSNEQFF
NA	many	TRBV5-1	TRBJ1-1	TGCGCCAGCAGCCCGGCAAGGTTTTCCACTGAAGCTTTCTTT	CASSPARFSTEAFF
TRBD1	few	TRBV4-2	TRBJ1-1	TGTGCCAGCAGACAGACAGGGTTCGGCACTGAAGCTTTCTTT	CASRQTGFGTEAFF
TRBD1	many	TRBV30	TRBJ1-2	TGTGCCTGGAGTGCGGGGACAGGGAAAGGCTACACCTTC	CAWSAGTGKGYTF
NA	many	TRBV7-9	TRBJ2-1	TGTGCCAGCAGCGGAGGGAGGCAGGGTAGGTCCTACAATGAGCAGTTCTTC	CASSGGRQGRSYNEQFF
NA	few	TRBV29-1	TRBJ2-2	TGCAGCGTTGGCGTAGGCTACAACACCGGGGAGCTGTTTTTT	CSVGVGYNTGELFF